This T cell receptor (beta chain) was identified in a study of blood T cells in healthy people across ages. General study points: Estimates drawn from one million T cells were deemed to understate diversity. Naive T cell percentage and TCR beta diversity correlated strongly. Naive CD4+ cell counts and diversity both ran higher in long-lived than in aged donors.

Total RNA was isolated from each sample in quantities of at least 6 micrograms. This clonotype was recorded a few times. Its target is unknown. For the second PCR, which ran for roughly 7 to 11 cycles, a sample-barcoded 5' primer and a J-beta primer mix were used. TCRdb reprocessed the 5' RACE reads via MiXCR and lists one record per CDR3 protein. Of under 2 million distinct CDR3 sequences in the sample, around 36% were seen once. The CDR3 has 14 residues. The V gene's germline CDR1 is SGHDN and CDR2 FVKESK. Between the trimmed V and J ends, which lost 1 base and 12 bases, there was a span of 13 bases.

The sequence derives from a woman under 40 in good health. The sequenced sample consisted of blood. The chain links TRBV14 to TRBJ1-6; D is undetermined. CDR3 region: CASSQAGSREPLHF. CDR3 bases: TGTGCCAGCAGCCAAGCCGGATCTAGGGAACCCCTCCACTTT.